The clone carrying this T cell receptor beta chain appeared a few times. Its antigen is not identified. CDR1 MNHNS and CDR2 SASEGT come from the germline V gene. The CDR3 is 16 residues long. Unmatched junction bases numbered 5, after V lost 0 bases and J lost 0 bases. Everyone who donated was a healthy bone marrow donor. At collection, donors were nominally healthy, but unrecorded immune exposures were probable. The PCR was carried out with 60 Vbeta primers and 13 Jbeta primers. Here immunoSEQ multiplex PCR was the method, and the copy in TCRdb shows in-frame clones only, minus some. The sample carries 150,000 to 200,000 clones, about 80% recorded once. The sample is drawn from a study of cytomegalovirus exposure and HLA in healthy donors. Overall study results and limits: Cytomegalovirus association was assigned to approximately 160 TCR beta chains.

This chain uses TRBV6-1 with TRBJ2-7, with 7 bases lining up with TRBD2. Sequencing was done on a sample of PBMCs. This receptor was taken from a young man in good health and CMV-seropositive. This chain's CDR3 is CASSEALARSSYEQYF. For the CDR3, the DNA is TGTGCCAGCAGTGAAGCACTAGCGCGGAGCTCCTACGAGCAGTACTTC.